This TCR beta chain was captured by sequencing in a study of shared clonotypes between healthy human individuals. Study summary: Every donor yielded three CD4 naive, three CD4 memory, two CD8 naive and one CD8 memory plate. General study points: Naive subsets typically showed greater estimated richness than memory subsets. The sampled material consisted only of blood, and tissue repertoires are likely to differ.

This was a deep-level run. The assay was immunoSEQ multiplex PCR, and TCRdb's table has in-frame clones only and misses some. Here the sample spans 2 million to 3 million clones, around 90% being singletons. On this clone: Its specificity is unknown.

The V segment lost 6 bases and the J segment 5 bases; nucleotides outside the gene matches: 8. CDR3 length: 14 residues. Germline V gene lookup returns CDR1 SGHRS and CDR2 YFSETQ. The gene calls are TRBV5-1 and TRBJ2-7, with TRBD1 identical over 10 bases. The sequence derives from a man aged 18-30 years in good health. The specimen sequenced was naive CD4+ T cells sorted from blood. Subset denoted: CD45RA+ positively selected. CDR3 nucleotide sequence: TGCGCCAGCATGACGGGACAGGGGTCCCACGAGCAGTACTTC. As protein: CASMTGQGSHEQYF.